What follows are 3 T cell receptor beta chains derived from one specimen sequenced in a study of human T cells and chemical hapten exposure. Sample time point: pre-sensitization, week 0. The treatment: therapeutic diphenylcyclopropenone sensitization with weekly scalp DPC. TCRdb independently ran MiXCR on the RACE reads; one entry per CDR3 protein. The sample shows about 300,000 distinct CDR3 sequences, 5.5% of them seen only once. The sequencing used whole blood, collected in connection with sensitization to the hapten diphenylcyclopropenone (DPC). Every receptor here comes from a woman younger than 30 with alopecia areata. Some clones in this sample may be carry-over from other donors' samples.

In this sample, this clonotype turned up many times. The gene calls are TRBV3-1 and TRBJ1-6; D is undetermined. Trimming cost V 4 bases and J 4 bases, with 17 bases left between them. The CDR3 is made up of 17 amino acids. Per the germline V gene, CDR1 is LGHDT and CDR2 is YNNKEL (reference sequence). The CDR3 is CASSLRQHRGYNSPLHF. CDR3 DNA sequence: TGTGCCAGCAGCCTTAGACAACATCGGGGTTATAATTCACCCCTCCACTTT.

This clonotype occurred many times. DNA for the CDR3: TGTGCCAGCAGTGAAAGCGTGGTCATCTCGGGGCAGCCCCAGCATTTT. This translates into CASSESVVISGQPQHF. The chain combines TRBV6-1 with TRBJ1-5; no clear D gene. The CDR3 is 16 residues long. CDR1 and CDR2 from the germline V gene are MNHNS and SASEGT. The V gene lost 2 bases and the J gene lost 7 bases, with 18 bases spanning the gap.

In its sample, this clonotype was seen a few times. The chain has TRBV3-1 and TRBJ2-3, with D tentatively TRBD2 (6 bases). V was shortened by 0 bases and J by 8 bases, with 15 bases between the two germline ends. Germline V gene lookup returns CDR1 LGHDT and CDR2 YNNKEL (reference sequence). The CDR3 is made up of 15 amino acids. The CDR3 here is CASSQDVRPEGTQYF. The CDR3 DNA sequence: TGTGCCAGCAGCCAAGATGTCAGGCCGGAGGGTACGCAGTATTTT.